Following are 21 T cell receptor beta chains from one sample sequenced in a study of blood T cell repertoires in COVID-19. The data were produced by immunoSEQ multiplex PCR, yet TCRdb's version contains in-frame clones alone and is incomplete. The repertoire includes about 200,000 clones, over 75% of them detected once, and approximately 7.2% sits in the top ten. Sequenced sample: peripheral blood. These receptors originate from an elderly woman with acute or convalescent COVID-19.

The chain recombines TRBV12-3 or TRBV12-4 with TRBJ2-7; D perhaps matches TRBD2 (5 bases). The CDR3 length is 13 residues. The V end was cut by 10 bases, the J end by 0 bases, with 13 bases between. In DNA form, the CDR3 reads TGTGCCAACTCCCGGGGAAACTCCTACGAGCAGTACTTC. Amino acid sequence: CANSRGNSYEQYF.

CDR3 sequence reads: CASSLAQGSLYEQYF. The CDR3 nucleotides are TGTGCCAGCAGCTTGGCACAGGGGAGCCTTTACGAGCAGTACTTC. The chain carries TRBV5-4 and TRBJ2-7, with TRBD1 identical over 7 bases. V lost 0 bases to trimming and J lost 4 bases; unmatched junction nucleotides: 7. Germline assignment: CDR1 SGHNT and CDR2 YYREEE (reference sequence). This CDR3 spans 15 amino acids.

V gene TRBV12-3 or TRBV12-4 combines with J gene TRBJ2-1; D not resolved. V was pared by 5 bases and J by 6 bases, with 5 bases between. The CDR3 is 11 residues long. CDR3 DNA: TGTGCCAGCAGTCCCATCAATGAGCAGTTCTTC. It is translated as CASSPINEQFF.

The J gene is TRBJ1-5, the V gene TRBV7-8; no definite D call. This CDR3 has 15 amino acids. Per germline, CDR1 SGHVS and CDR2 FQNEAQ. Trimming pared 2 bases from V and 0 bases from J, leaving 8 bases between. The CDR3 coding sequence is TGTGCCAGCAGCTTAAATCACAATAGCAATCAGCCCCAGCATTTT. It yields the protein CASSLNHNSNQPQHF.

V usage is TRBV5-1 and J usage is TRBJ2-7, with TRBD1 identical over 10 bases. The CDR3 loop spans 14 amino acids. J was trimmed by 6 bases and V by 2 bases; bases with no gene match: 5. Per the germline V gene, CDR1 is SGHRS and CDR2 is YFSETQ. The CDR3 DNA reads as TGCGCCAGCAGCTTACCGGGACAGGGGTCCGAGCAGTACTTC. This translates into CASSLPGQGSEQYF.

This clone came up a few times. CDR3 nucleotides: TGTGCCAGTAGTATTAGGCAGGGGGATTCACCCCTCCACTTT. Translation gives CASSIRQGDSPLHF. The V gene is TRBV19, the J gene TRBJ1-6; 7 bases agree with TRBD1. Germline CDR1 is LNHDA and CDR2 is SQIVND (reference sequence). V gave up 3 bases and J gave up 8 bases; unmatched junction bases: 4. The CDR3 covers 14 residues.

This clone has a handful of counts. V and J are TRBV13 and TRBJ2-2, with 9 nucleotides matching TRBD1. Trimming at V came to 5 bases and at J to 1 base, leaving 5 bases not matched to a gene. CDR1 PRHDT and CDR2 FYEKMQ come from the germline V gene (reference sequence). The CDR3 length is 16 residues. This CDR3 is CASSPGTGLNTGELFF. DNA for the CDR3: TGTGCCAGCAGCCCAGGGACAGGGCTGAACACCGGGGAGCTGTTTTTT.

The chain combines TRBV27 with TRBJ1-1; D gene unclear. The CDR3 sequence is 15 residues long. V lost 5 bases, J lost 4 bases, and 17 bases lay in between. Germline V CDR1 and CDR2: MNHEY, SMNVEV (reference sequence). The chain's CDR3 is CASSLGSPLSTEAFF. The CDR3 DNA is TGTGCCAGCAGTCTGGGCAGCCCTTTGAGCACTGAAGCTTTCTTT.

V and J are TRBV4-2 and TRBJ2-5, with D unresolved. The germline gives CDR1 LGHNA, CDR2 YNFKEQ. V lost 1 base and J 3 bases, leaving 12 bases between the germline ends. The CDR3 covers 15 residues. This CDR3 is CASSQGSRLKETQYF. The CDR3 nucleotides read TGTGCCAGCAGCCAAGGTTCCCGACTGAAAGAGACCCAGTACTTC.

V usage is TRBV5-4 and J usage is TRBJ2-1, with TRBD2 identical over 8 bases. CDR3 length equals 15 residues. CDR1 and CDR2 from the germline V gene are SGHNT and YYREEE (reference sequence). V shed 0 bases and J 4 bases; nucleotides not matched to a gene: 3. CDR3 DNA sequence: TGTGCCAGCAGCTTGGGACTAGCGTTATACAATGAGCAGTTCTTC. This translates into CASSLGLALYNEQFF.

The chain has TRBV5-1 and TRBJ2-3, with 7 positions matching TRBD2. Per germline, CDR1 SGHRS and CDR2 YFSETQ. J was trimmed by 3 bases and V by 4 bases; bases with no gene match: 8. CDR3 length: 15 amino acids. The CDR3: CASSPMTAGTDTQYF. The CDR3, as DNA: TGCGCCAGCAGCCCAATGACAGCGGGGACAGATACGCAGTATTTT.

The rearrangement links TRBV6-1 to TRBJ1-4; no definite D call. V lost 3 bases and J lost 2, with 10 bases in between. The CDR3 spans 15 residues. Germline loops: CDR1 MNHNS, CDR2 SASEGT. CDR3 nucleotides: TGTGCCAGCAGTGAGAGGTTCGGCACTAATGAAAAACTGTTTTTT. It specifies CASSERFGTNEKLFF.

The gene calls are TRBV2 and TRBJ2-2; D is uncertain. Germline V lookup: CDR1 SNHLY, CDR2 FYNNEI. V lost 4 bases, J lost 3 bases, and 6 bases lay in between. The CDR3 loop spans 13 amino acids. The CDR3 DNA sequence: TGTGCCAGCAGTGTGGGCTACACCGGGGAGCTGTTTTTT. Translated: CASSVGYTGELFF.

J is TRBJ2-3 and V is TRBV11-2, with TRBD2 matching over 7 bases. The J segment lost 2 bases and the V segment lost 0 bases, leaving 14 bases of the junction unmatched. This CDR3 spans 19 amino acids. From germline, CDR1 is SGHAT and CDR2 FQNNGV. Here the CDR3 DNA reads TGTGCCAGCAGCTTAGATTCCGGCCTAGCTAGCGGCTCCACAGATACGCAGTATTTT. The encoded protein is CASSLDSGLASGSTDTQYF.

This chain uses TRBV30 with TRBJ1-2; no firm D call. The length of the CDR3 is 12 residues. Per germline, CDR1 GTSNPN and CDR2 SVGIG (reference sequence). Trimming pared 3 bases from V and 6 bases from J, leaving 11 bases between. In nucleotides, the CDR3 is TGTGCCTGGAGCGACGGGAGGGATGGCTACACCTTC. Amino acids: CAWSDGRDGYTF. The full variable domain, in which reference TRBV30 and TRBJ1-2 provide the parts outside the CDR3, is SQTIHQWPATLVQPVGSPLSLECTVEGTSNPNLYWYRQAAGRGLQLLFYSVGIGQISSEVPQNLSASRPQDRQFILSSKKLLLSDSGFYLCAWSDGRDGYTFGSGTRLTVV.

The chain couples TRBV5-1 to TRBJ1-1; possible D gene TRBD1, 5 bases. CDR1 SGHRS and CDR2 YFSETQ come from the germline V gene. This CDR3 spans 13 amino acids. The ends were cut back, 4 bases at V and 1 base at J, with 8 bases in the middle. DNA of the CDR3: TGCGCCAGCAGCGGGCAGGGGAACACTGAAGCTTTCTTT. This translates into CASSGQGNTEAFF.

This chain uses TRBV9 with TRBJ1-4; no clear D gene. This CDR3 contains 13 residues. In germline, CDR1 is SGDLS, CDR2 YYNGEE. V lost 1 base, J lost 8 bases, and 9 bases lay in between. The CDR3 loop reads CASSVSTAEKLFF. The CDR3 nucleotides are TGTGCCAGCAGCGTAAGCACAGCAGAAAAACTGTTTTTT.

The chain uses TRBV19 and TRBJ1-1; D remains unclear. CDR1 LNHDA and CDR2 SQIVND come from the germline V gene (reference sequence). This CDR3 is built from 14 residues. Trimming shortened V by 5 bases and J by 2 bases, and 12 bases separated the two germline ends. CDR3 nucleotides: TGTGCCAGTAGTGCCCGGCCAGGCAACACTGAAGCTTTCTTT. This codes for CASSARPGNTEAFF.

The chain employs TRBV9 and TRBJ2-3, with TRBD2 as a possible D gene (6 bases). CDR3 size: 14 residues. CDR1 and CDR2 from the germline V gene are SGDLS and YYNGEE. V lost 3 bases and J 5 bases, leaving 13 bases between the germline ends. DNA of the CDR3: TGTGCCAGCAGCGCCTCTGGGGGGAGAGATACGCAGTATTTT. Encoded protein: CASSASGGRDTQYF.

This clone was observed once. V and J are TRBV28 and TRBJ2-4, with 7 bases that match TRBD1. Germline lookup yields CDR1 MDHEN and CDR2 SYDVKM. The CDR3 runs 15 residues. V gave up 5 bases and J gave up 1 base; unmatched junction bases: 5. CDR3 in amino acids: CASSITGVAKNIQYF. The CDR3 DNA is TGTGCCAGCAGTATTACAGGGGTGGCCAAAAACATTCAGTACTTC.

The V call is TRBV5-1, the J call TRBJ1-1; no clear D gene. The V and J ends lost 1 base and 4 bases respectively, with 11 bases between them. From germline, CDR1 is SGHRS and CDR2 YFSETQ. There are 14 residues in the CDR3. CDR3 sequence (DNA): TGCGCCAGCAGCTTGAATGCCGGCGGCACTGAAGCTTTCTTT. Translation gives CASSLNAGGTEAFF.